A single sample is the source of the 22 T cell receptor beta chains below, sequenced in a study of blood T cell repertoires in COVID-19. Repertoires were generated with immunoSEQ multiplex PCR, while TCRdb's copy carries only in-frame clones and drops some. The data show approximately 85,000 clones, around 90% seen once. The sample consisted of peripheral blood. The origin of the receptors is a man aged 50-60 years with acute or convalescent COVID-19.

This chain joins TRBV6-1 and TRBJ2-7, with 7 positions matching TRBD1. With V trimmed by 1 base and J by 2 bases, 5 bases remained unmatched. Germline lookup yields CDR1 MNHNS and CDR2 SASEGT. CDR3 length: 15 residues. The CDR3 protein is CASSEGGQVTYEQYV. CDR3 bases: TGTGCCAGCAGTGAAGGCGGACAGGTAACCTACGAGCAGTACGTC.

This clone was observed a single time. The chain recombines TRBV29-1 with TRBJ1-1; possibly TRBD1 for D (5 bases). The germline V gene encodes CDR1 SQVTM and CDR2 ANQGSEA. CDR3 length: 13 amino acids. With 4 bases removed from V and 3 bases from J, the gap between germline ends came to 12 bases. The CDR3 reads CSVGGRVYTEAFF. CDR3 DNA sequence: TGCAGCGTTGGAGGCAGGGTATACACTGAAGCTTTCTTT. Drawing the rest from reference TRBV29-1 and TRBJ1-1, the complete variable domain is SAVISQKPSRDICQRGTSLTIQCQVDSQVTMMFWYRQQPGQSLTLIATANQGSEATYESGFVIDKFPISRPNLTFSTLTVSNMSPEDSSIYLCSVGGRVYTEAFFGQGTRLTVV.

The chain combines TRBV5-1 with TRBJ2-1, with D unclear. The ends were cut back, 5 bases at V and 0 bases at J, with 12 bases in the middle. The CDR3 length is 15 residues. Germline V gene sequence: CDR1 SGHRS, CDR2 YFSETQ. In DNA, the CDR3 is TGCGCCAGCAGTCCGGCGAGGAGCTCCTACAATGAGCAGTTCTTC. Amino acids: CASSPARSSYNEQFF.

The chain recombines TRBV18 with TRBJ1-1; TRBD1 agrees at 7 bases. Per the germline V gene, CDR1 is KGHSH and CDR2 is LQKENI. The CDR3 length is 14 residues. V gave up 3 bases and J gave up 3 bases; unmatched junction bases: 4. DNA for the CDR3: TGTGCCAGCTCACCGGTAGGGACAGACACTGAAGCTTTCTTT. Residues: CASSPVGTDTEAFF.

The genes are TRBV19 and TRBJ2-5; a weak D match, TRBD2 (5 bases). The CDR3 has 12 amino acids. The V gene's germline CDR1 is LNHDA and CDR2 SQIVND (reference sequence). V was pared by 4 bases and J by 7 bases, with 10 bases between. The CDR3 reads CASSTVGGTQYF. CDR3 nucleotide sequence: TGTGCCAGTAGTACGGTAGGAGGGACCCAGTACTTC.

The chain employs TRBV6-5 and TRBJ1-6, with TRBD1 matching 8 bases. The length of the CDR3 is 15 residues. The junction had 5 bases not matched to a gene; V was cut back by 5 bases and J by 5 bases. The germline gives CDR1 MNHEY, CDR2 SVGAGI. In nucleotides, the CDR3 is TGTGCCAGCAGTACCCGGGACAGGAATAATTCACCCCTCCACTTT. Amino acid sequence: CASSTRDRNNSPLHF.

The CDR3: CASREGSSNYGYTF. The CDR3 nucleotides read TGTGCCAGCAGGGAGGGGAGTTCCAACTATGGCTACACCTTC. The gene calls are TRBV6-6 and TRBJ1-2; tentative D call: TRBD1 (5 bases). The germline CDR1 and CDR2 sequences are MNHNY and SVGAGI (reference sequence). V was pared by 6 bases and J by 2 bases, with 13 bases between. The CDR3 extends over 14 amino acids.

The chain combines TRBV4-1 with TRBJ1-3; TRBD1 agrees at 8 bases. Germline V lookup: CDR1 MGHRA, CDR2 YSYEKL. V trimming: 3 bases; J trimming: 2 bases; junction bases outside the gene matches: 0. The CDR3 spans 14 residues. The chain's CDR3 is CASSQTGAGNTIYF. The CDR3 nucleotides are TGCGCCAGCAGCCAGACAGGGGCTGGAAACACCATATATTTT.

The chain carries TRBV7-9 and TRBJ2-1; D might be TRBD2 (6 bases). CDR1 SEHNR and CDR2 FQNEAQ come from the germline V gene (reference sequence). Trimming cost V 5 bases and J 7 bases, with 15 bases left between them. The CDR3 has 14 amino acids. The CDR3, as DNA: TGTGCCAGCAGCCTAAACCGCGGGGTTAATGAGCAGTTCTTC. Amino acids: CASSLNRGVNEQFF.

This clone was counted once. The CDR3 here is CASSRTEGLETQYF. The CDR3 DNA sequence: TGTGCCAGCAGCCGGACAGAGGGATTGGAGACCCAGTACTTC. The chain carries TRBV2 and TRBJ2-5, with TRBD1 as a possible D gene (6 bases). Germline assignment: CDR1 SNHLY and CDR2 FYNNEI. V shed 6 bases and J shed 5 bases, with 16 bases lying between them. The CDR3 length is 14 residues. Variable domain in full (rest from reference TRBV2 and TRBJ2-5): EPEVTQTPSHQVTQMGQEVILRCVPISNHLYFYWYRQILGQKVEFLVSFYNNEISEKSEIFDDQFSVERPDGSNFTLKIRSTKLEDSAMYFCASSRTEGLETQYFGPGTRLLVL.

CDR3: CASSLGGLGGGETQYF. CDR3 sequence (DNA): TGTGCCAGCAGCTTGGGAGGACTAGGAGGTGGGGAGACCCAGTACTTC. The chain couples TRBV5-4 to TRBJ2-5, with 7 bases that match TRBD2. The CDR3 is 16 amino acids. Germline CDR1 and CDR2: SGHNT and YYREEE (reference sequence). V lost 0 bases to trimming and J lost 5 bases; unmatched junction nucleotides: 10.

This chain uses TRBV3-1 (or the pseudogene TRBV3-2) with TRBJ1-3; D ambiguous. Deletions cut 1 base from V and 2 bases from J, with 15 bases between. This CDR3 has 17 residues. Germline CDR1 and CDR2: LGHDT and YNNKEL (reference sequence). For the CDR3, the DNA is TGTGCCAGCAGCCAAGGTCTTGAGGGTTTAACTGGAAACACCATATATTTT. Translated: CASSQGLEGLTGNTIYF.

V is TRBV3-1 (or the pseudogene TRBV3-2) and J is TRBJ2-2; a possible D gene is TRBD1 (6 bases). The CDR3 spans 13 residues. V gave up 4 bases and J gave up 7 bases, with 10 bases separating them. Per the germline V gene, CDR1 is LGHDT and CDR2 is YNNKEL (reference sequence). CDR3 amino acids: CASSPYRVGELFF. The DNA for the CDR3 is TGTGCCAGCAGCCCGTACAGGGTCGGGGAGCTGTTTTTT.

The CDR3: CALNGRGRGADTQYF. The CDR3 DNA reads as TGTGCCCTAAATGGGAGGGGAAGGGGTGCAGATACGCAGTATTTT. V is TRBV30 and J is TRBJ2-3; 7 nucleotides align to TRBD2. CDR3 length equals 15 residues. CDR1 and CDR2 from the germline V gene are GTSNPN and SVGIG (reference sequence). The ends lost 8 bases at V and 4 bases at J; junction bases unmatched: 15.

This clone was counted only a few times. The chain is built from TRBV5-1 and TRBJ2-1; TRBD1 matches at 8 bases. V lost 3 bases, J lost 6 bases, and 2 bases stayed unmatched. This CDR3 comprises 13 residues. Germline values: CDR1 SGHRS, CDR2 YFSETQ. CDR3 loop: CASSYDRGNEQFF. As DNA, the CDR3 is TGCGCCAGCAGCTATGACAGGGGCAATGAGCAGTTCTTC.

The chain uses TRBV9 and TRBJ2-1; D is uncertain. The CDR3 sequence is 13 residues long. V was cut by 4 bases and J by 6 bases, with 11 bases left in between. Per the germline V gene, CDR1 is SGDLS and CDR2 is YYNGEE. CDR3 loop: CASSPREPNEQFF. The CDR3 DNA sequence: TGTGCCAGCAGCCCCCGCGAGCCCAATGAGCAGTTCTTC.

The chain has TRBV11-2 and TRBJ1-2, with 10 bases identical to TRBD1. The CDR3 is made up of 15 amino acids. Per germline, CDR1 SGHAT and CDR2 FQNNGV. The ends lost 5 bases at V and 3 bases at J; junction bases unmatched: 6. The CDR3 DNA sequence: TGTGCCAGCAGCCAAAGGACAGGGGGGGACTATGGCTACACCTTC. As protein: CASSQRTGGDYGYTF.

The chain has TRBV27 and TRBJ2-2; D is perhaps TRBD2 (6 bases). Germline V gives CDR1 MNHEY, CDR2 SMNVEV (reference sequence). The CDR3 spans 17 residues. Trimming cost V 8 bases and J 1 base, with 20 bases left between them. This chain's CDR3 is CASSNSLREVNTGELFF. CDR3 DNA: TGTGCCAGCTCGAACTCCCTTAGGGAGGTGAACACCGGGGAGCTGTTTTTT.

In DNA form, the CDR3 reads TGTGCCAGCAGTTACGAAGGGGACACTGAAGCTTTCTTT. Encoded protein: CASSYEGDTEAFF. The rearrangement uses TRBV6-2 or TRBV6-3 and TRBJ1-1; D is possibly TRBD1 (5 bases). Trimming stripped 2 bases from V and 3 bases from J, with 7 bases between. Germline CDR1 is MNHEY and CDR2 is SVGEGT. The CDR3 runs 13 residues.

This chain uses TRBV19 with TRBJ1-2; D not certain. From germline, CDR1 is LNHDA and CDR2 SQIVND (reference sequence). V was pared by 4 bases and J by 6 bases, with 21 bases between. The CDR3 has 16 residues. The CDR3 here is CASSRGRVLTPHGYTF. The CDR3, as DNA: TGTGCCAGTAGTAGAGGGCGCGTACTAACCCCCCATGGCTACACCTTC.

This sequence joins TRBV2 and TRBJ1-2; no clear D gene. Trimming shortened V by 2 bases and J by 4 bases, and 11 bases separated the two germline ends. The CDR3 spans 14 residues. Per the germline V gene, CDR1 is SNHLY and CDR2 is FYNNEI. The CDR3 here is CASSESQHFYGYTF. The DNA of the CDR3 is TGTGCCAGCAGTGAATCACAGCATTTCTATGGCTACACCTTC. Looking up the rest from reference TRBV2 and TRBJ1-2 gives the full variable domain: EPEVTQTPSHQVTQMGQEVILRCVPISNHLYFYWYRQILGQKVEFLVSFYNNEISEKSEIFDDQFSVERPDGSNFTLKIRSTKLEDSAMYFCASSESQHFYGYTFGSGTRLTVV.

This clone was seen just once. The DNA of the CDR3 is TGTGCCAGCAGCTTCGCCGGTGAGCAGTTCTTC. Its translation: CASSFAGEQFF. The gene calls are TRBV5-4 and TRBJ2-1, with D unresolved. This CDR3 has 11 amino acids. Trimming took 2 bases from V and 9 from J, leaving 6 bases between them. CDR1 SGHNT and CDR2 YYREEE come from the germline V gene (reference sequence).